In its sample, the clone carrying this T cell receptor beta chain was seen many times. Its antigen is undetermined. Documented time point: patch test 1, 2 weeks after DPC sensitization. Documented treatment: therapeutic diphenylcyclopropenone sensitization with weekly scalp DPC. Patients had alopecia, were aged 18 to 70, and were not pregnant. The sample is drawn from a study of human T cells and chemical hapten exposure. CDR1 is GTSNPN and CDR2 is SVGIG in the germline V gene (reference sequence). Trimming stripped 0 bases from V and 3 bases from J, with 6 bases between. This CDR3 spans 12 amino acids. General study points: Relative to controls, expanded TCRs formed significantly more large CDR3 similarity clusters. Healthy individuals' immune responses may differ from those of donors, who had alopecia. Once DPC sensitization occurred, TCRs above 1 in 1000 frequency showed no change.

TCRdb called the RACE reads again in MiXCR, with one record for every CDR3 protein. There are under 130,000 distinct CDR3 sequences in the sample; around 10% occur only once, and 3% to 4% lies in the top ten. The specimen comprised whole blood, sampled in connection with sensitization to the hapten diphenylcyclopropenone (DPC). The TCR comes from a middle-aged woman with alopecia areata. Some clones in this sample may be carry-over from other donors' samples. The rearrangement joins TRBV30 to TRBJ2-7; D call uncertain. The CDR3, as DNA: TGTGCCTGGAGTGTACTCAGCTACGAGCAGTACTTC. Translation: CAWSVLSYEQYF.